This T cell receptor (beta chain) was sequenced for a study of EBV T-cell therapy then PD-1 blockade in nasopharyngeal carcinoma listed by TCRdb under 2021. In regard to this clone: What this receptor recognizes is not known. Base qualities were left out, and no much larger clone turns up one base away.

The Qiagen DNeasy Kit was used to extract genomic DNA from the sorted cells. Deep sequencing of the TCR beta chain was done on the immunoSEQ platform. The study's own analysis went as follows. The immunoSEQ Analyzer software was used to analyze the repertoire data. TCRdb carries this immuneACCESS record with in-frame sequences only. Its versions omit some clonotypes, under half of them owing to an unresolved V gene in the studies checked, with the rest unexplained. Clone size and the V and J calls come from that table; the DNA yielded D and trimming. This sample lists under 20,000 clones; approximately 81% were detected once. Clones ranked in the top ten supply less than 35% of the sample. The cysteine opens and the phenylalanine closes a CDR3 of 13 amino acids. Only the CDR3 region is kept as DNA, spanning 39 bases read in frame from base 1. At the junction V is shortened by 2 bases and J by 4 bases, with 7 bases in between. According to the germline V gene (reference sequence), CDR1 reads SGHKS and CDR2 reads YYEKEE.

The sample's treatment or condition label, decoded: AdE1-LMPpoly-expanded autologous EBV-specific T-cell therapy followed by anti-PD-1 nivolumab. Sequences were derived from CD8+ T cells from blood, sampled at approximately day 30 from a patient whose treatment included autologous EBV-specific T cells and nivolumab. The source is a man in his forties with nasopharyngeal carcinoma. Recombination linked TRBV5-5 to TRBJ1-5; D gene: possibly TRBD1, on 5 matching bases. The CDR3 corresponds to CASSFSGNQPQHF. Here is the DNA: TGTGCCAGCAGCTTTTCAGGGAATCAGCCCCAGCATTTT.